One TCR beta chain is described in this entry. The CDR3 is 17 amino acids. Germline CDR1 and CDR2: SGHDT and YYEEEE. The V and J ends lost 2 bases and 0 bases, in that order; junction bases with no gene match: 7. The data were obtained in a study of blood T cell repertoires in COVID-19. Study overall: COVID-19 samples from acute and convalescent phases originated in the United States, Italy and Spain. Sources were T cells, B-cell-depleted T cells, or PBMCs; the material itself was cDNA or gDNA.

As originally analysed: Using reference gene primer amplification, nucleated cell counts were estimated. Generated by immunoSEQ multiplex PCR, the TCRdb table keeps only in-frame clones and is missing some. Clone size and the V and J calls come from that table; the DNA yielded D and trimming. The sample has approximately 100,000 clones; about 85% are singletons. V is TRBV5-6 and J is TRBJ1-5; TRBD1 matches at 8 bases. The specimen was peripheral blood. This TCR was sampled from a woman over 75 with acute or convalescent COVID-19. This chain's CDR3 is CASSFDRGGISNQPQHF. The CDR3 region has the DNA TGTGCCAGCAGCTTCGACAGGGGAGGTATTAGCAATCAGCCCCAGCATTTT.